A selection of T cell receptor beta chains follows, all from one sample in a study of cytomegalovirus exposure and HLA in healthy donors. This table comes from immunoSEQ multiplex PCR, and its TCRdb copy is limited to in-frame clones, with some not included. Here the sample spans about 140,000 clones, 60% to 80% being singletons. Sequencing input: PBMCs. The receptors come from a man aged 50-59 years in good health and CMV-seropositive. Both conserved end residues are part of each CDR3. D genes are given only for firm matches. The size of a clone is reported for some rows only, either as once, few or many, or as a class for expanded clones.

NA	TRBV6-5	TRBJ1-1	NA	CASSPRVNTEAFF	TGTGCCAGCAGTCCCCGGGTGAACACTGAAGCTTTCTTT
few	TRBV2	TRBJ2-7	NA	CASSRQGGYEQYF	TGTGCCAGCAGCCGCCAGGGGGGTTACGAGCAGTACTTC
once	TRBV7-9	TRBJ1-2	TRBD1	CASSHGQARSNYGYTF	TGTGCCAGCAGCCACGGACAGGCACGTTCTAACTATGGCTACACCTTC
once	TRBV4-3	TRBJ2-1	NA	CASSQGLLGGQFF	TGCGCCAGCAGCCAGGGACTGCTCGGGGGACAGTTCTTC
NA	TRBV9	TRBJ2-3	NA	CASSVGDITDTQYF	TGTGCCAGCAGCGTAGGGGACATCACAGATACGCAGTATTTT
NA	TRBV29-1	TRBJ2-1	NA	CSVAKSSYNEQFF	TGCAGCGTTGCAAAGAGCTCCTACAATGAGCAGTTCTTC
NA	TRBV6-1	TRBJ2-7	NA	CASSEYGGYEQYF	TGTGCCAGCAGTGAGTACGGGGGCTACGAGCAGTACTTC
NA	TRBV7-2	TRBJ2-5	TRBD2	CASSPSGTYQETQYF	TGTGCCAGCAGCCCAAGCGGGACGTACCAAGAGACCCAGTACTTC
NA	TRBV27	TRBJ1-4	TRBD1	CASSYGDRVGEKLFF	TGTGCCAGCAGTTACGGCGACAGGGTAGGCGAAAAACTGTTTTTT
few	TRBV28	TRBJ2-3	TRBD1	CASSIQGVARTDTQYF	TGTGCCAGCAGTATACAGGGGGTTGCGCGCACAGATACGCAGTATTTT
NA	TRBV7-9	TRBJ1-6	TRBD1	CATGQENSPLHF	TGTGCCACTGGACAGGAGAATTCACCCCTCCACTTT
NA	TRBV2	TRBJ2-3	TRBD1	CASSGQGTADTQYF	TGTGCCAGCAGTGGACAGGGGACAGCAGATACGCAGTATTTT
few	TRBV5-8	TRBJ2-7	NA	CASSRGGGYEQYF	TGTGCCAGCAGCCGCGGCGGCGGCTACGAGCAGTACTTC
NA	TRBV7-2	TRBJ2-7	TRBD1	CASSSRRGQALDEQYF	TGTGCCAGCAGCTCAAGAAGGGGACAGGCCCTGGACGAGCAGTACTTC
once	TRBV6-5	TRBJ1-1	TRBD1	CASSSRQGKASEAFF	TGTGCCAGCAGTTCTAGACAGGGGAAGGCTTCTGAAGCTTTCTTT
NA	TRBV19	TRBJ2-3	TRBD2	CASGKIGGITDTQYF	TGTGCCAGTGGCAAAATCGGGGGGATCACAGATACGCAGTATTTT